One sample yielded the 30 T cell receptor beta chains listed below, sequenced in a study of cytomegalovirus exposure and HLA in healthy donors. Only in-frame clones appear in the TCRdb table, and some are missing; sequencing was by immunoSEQ multiplex PCR. The top ten hold nearly 0.7% of the sample, which has 65,000 to 85,000 clones, roughly 96% seen once. Sequencing was done on a sample of PBMCs. These receptors were taken from a woman under 30 in good health and CMV-seronegative.

Written as DNA, the CDR3 is TGTGCCAGCAGCTTCCAGAGGGTCTACTACGAGCAGTACTTC. It is translated as CASSFQRVYYEQYF. The chain recombines TRBV5-6 with TRBJ2-7; a possible D gene is TRBD2 (5 bases). The CDR3 covers 14 residues. Trimming removed 2 bases from V and 3 bases from J, with 12 bases in between. CDR1 and CDR2 from the germline V gene are SGHDT and YYEEEE.

This clone was detected once. Other DNA sequences in the sample encode the same CDR3. V gene TRBV5-1 combines with J gene TRBJ2-7, with TRBD2 as a possible D gene (5 bases). Deletions cut 0 bases from V and 3 bases from J, with 7 bases between. CDR1 is SGHRS, CDR2 YFSETQ, per germline. The CDR3 has 13 amino acids. The CDR3 DNA reads as TGCGCCAGCAGCTTGGACGGGGACTACGAGCAGTACTTC. It yields the protein CASSLDGDYEQYF.

V is TRBV6-5 and J is TRBJ2-2; D gene uncertain. Germline lookup yields CDR1 MNHEY and CDR2 SVGAGI. The CDR3 is 13 residues long. The V end was cut by 4 bases, the J end by 3 bases, with 6 bases between. Here the CDR3 DNA reads TGTGCCAGCAGTTTCCAGGACACCGGGGAGCTGTTTTTT. Translating it yields CASSFQDTGELFF.

The chain joins TRBV5-1 to TRBJ1-2; 7 bases agree with TRBD1. J lost 6 bases, V lost 4 bases, and 12 bases had no gene match. This CDR3 spans 15 amino acids. CDR1 is SGHRS, CDR2 YFSETQ, per germline. The CDR3 sequence is CASSPATGEVDGYTF. CDR3 DNA sequence: TGCGCCAGCAGCCCGGCTACAGGGGAAGTGGATGGCTACACCTTC.

This clone was observed once. V and J are TRBV7-8 and TRBJ2-1, with D uncertain. Trimming removed 5 bases at V and 5 bases at J, with 4 bases between. The CDR3 loop spans 11 amino acids. Germline V lookup: CDR1 SGHVS, CDR2 FQNEAQ. Here the CDR3 reads CASSAHNEQFF. The CDR3 coding sequence is TGTGCCAGCAGCGCGCACAATGAGCAGTTCTTC.

This clone occurred once. This chain connects TRBV28 to TRBJ2-7; TRBD2 aligns across 7 bases. Losses at the gene ends were 3 bases for V and 0 bases for J; bases not matched to a gene: 5. Germline V gene sequence: CDR1 MDHEN, CDR2 SYDVKM. There are 15 residues in the CDR3. The chain's CDR3 is CASSLVRGSSYEQYF. The CDR3 DNA sequence: TGTGCCAGCAGTTTGGTCCGCGGGAGCTCCTACGAGCAGTACTTC.

This rearrangement joins TRBV11-2 to TRBJ2-3, with TRBD2 matching over 8 bases. Trimming took 0 bases from V and 2 from J; bases not matched to a gene: 16. Germline CDR1 is SGHAT and CDR2 is FQNNGV. CDR3 length: 20 residues. The CDR3 bases are TGTGCCAGCAGCTTAGATAACCCTGTCTGGGCGGGGGGATTCACAGATACGCAGTATTTT. It yields the protein CASSLDNPVWAGGFTDTQYF.

The chain uses TRBV11-3 and TRBJ2-2; 8 nucleotides match TRBD1. The CDR3 loop spans 14 amino acids. Trimming at V came to 6 bases and at J to 6 bases, leaving 6 bases not matched to a gene. Germline CDR1 is SGHNT and CDR2 is YENEEA. The CDR3 DNA reads as TGTGCCAGCAGTTCCCCGGACAGGGCCGGGGAGCTGTTTTTT. It is translated as CASSSPDRAGELFF.

CDR3 protein: CAIHRQVANSPLHF. For the CDR3, the DNA is TGTGCCATCCATAGACAGGTGGCTAATTCACCCCTCCACTTT. V is TRBV7-9 and J is TRBJ1-6, with D maybe TRBD1 (6 bases). Germline CDR1 and CDR2: SEHNR and FQNEAQ (reference sequence). V lost 10 bases, J lost 6 bases, and 16 bases lay in between. The CDR3 is made up of 14 amino acids.

CDR3 DNA sequence: TGTGCCAGCAGTTCACCTACCCTAGCGGGAGATAATGCCATTCAGTACTTC. This sequence encodes CASSSPTLAGDNAIQYF. The chain joins TRBV13 to TRBJ2-4, with TRBD2 matching over 10 bases. This CDR3 contains 17 residues. The V gene's germline CDR1 is PRHDT and CDR2 FYEKMQ (reference sequence). The ends lost 6 bases at V and 9 bases at J; junction bases unmatched: 17.

V usage is TRBV7-2 and J usage is TRBJ1-2; D is uncertain. The V and J ends lost 0 bases and 8 bases respectively, with 10 bases between them. In germline, CDR1 is SGHTA, CDR2 FQGNSA. The CDR3 sequence is 13 residues long. The CDR3 DNA is TGTGCCAGCAGCTTAGCCGGGCCGGGAGGCTACACCTTC. It codes for CASSLAGPGGYTF.

The rearrangement joins TRBV10-1 to TRBJ2-1; TRBD1 agrees at 10 bases. V gave up 4 bases and J gave up 3 bases; unmatched junction bases: 0. Germline CDR1 reads WNHNN; CDR2 reads SYGVQD (reference sequence). The CDR3 runs to 14 residues. The CDR3 DNA follows: TGCGCCAGCAGTGGGACAGGGGGCTACAATGAGCAGTTCTTC. Translating it yields CASSGTGGYNEQFF.

The chain carries TRBV5-1 and TRBJ2-3; possible D gene TRBD2, 6 bases. CDR3 length equals 14 residues. Trimming took 2 bases from V and 4 from J, leaving 11 bases between them. CDR1 is SGHRS and CDR2 is YFSETQ in the germline V gene. CDR3 nucleotides: TGCGCCAGCAGCTTCGGAGGGCACGCAGATACGCAGTATTTT. Translation gives CASSFGGHADTQYF.

The chain recombines TRBV12-5 with TRBJ2-5; D might be TRBD1 (5 bases). V lost 5 bases and J 5 bases, leaving 12 bases between the germline ends. The CDR3 covers 13 residues. CDR1 LGHNT and CDR2 FRNRAP come from the germline V gene. The CDR3 coding sequence is TGTGCTAGTGGTCGTCAGGGTGGGGAGACCCAGTACTTC. This encodes CASGRQGGETQYF.

This chain uses TRBV6-4 with TRBJ2-3, with TRBD2 matching 7 bases. The CDR3 is 15 amino acids. In germline, CDR1 is MRHNA, CDR2 SNTAGT. V was pared by 0 bases and J by 3 bases, with 3 bases of the junction left unmatched. In DNA, the CDR3 is TGTGCCAGCAGTGACTCGGCGGGGGAGACAGATACGCAGTATTTT. This sequence encodes CASSDSAGETDTQYF.

The chain employs TRBV4-1 and TRBJ1-6; perhaps TRBD1 as D (6 bases). The CDR3 has 17 amino acids. The germline gives CDR1 MGHRA, CDR2 YSYEKL. Trimming removed 2 bases from V and 9 bases from J, with 20 bases in between. CDR3 coding DNA: TGCGCCAGCAGCCAACCTGGACAGTCGGGGTATGGTTCACCCCTCCACTTT. As protein: CASSQPGQSGYGSPLHF.

The V and J genes are TRBV30 and TRBJ1-6; 7 bases are shared with TRBD1. This CDR3 has 13 amino acids. Germline values: CDR1 GTSNPN, CDR2 SVGIG (reference sequence). After removal of 3 bases from V and 6 bases from J, the junction contained 2 bases not matched to a gene. The CDR3 DNA follows: TGTGCCTGGAGGGGACAGCGTAATTCACCCCTCCACTTT. Translating it yields CAWRGQRNSPLHF.

The chain employs TRBV30 and TRBJ2-5; TRBD2 aligns across 10 bases. V lost 5 bases to trimming and J lost 4 bases; unmatched junction nucleotides: 7. Germline assignment: CDR1 GTSNPN and CDR2 SVGIG (reference sequence). The CDR3 spans 14 residues. The CDR3 DNA reads as TGTGCCTGGGGGAGTAGCGGGAGGTTAGAGACCCAGTACTTC. Its translation: CAWGSSGRLETQYF.

The chain joins TRBV19 to TRBJ1-6; 7 bases align to TRBD1. There are 14 residues in the CDR3. V was pared by 4 bases and J by 9 bases, with 6 bases of the junction left unmatched. Looked up from germline, CDR1 is LNHDA and CDR2 is SQIVND (reference sequence). The CDR3 loop is CASSRTGVISPLHF. In DNA form, the CDR3 reads TGTGCCAGTAGTAGGACAGGAGTGATTTCACCCCTCCACTTT.

The rearrangement links TRBV4-3 to TRBJ1-2; D not resolved. CDR3 length equals 12 residues. The germline gives CDR1 LGHNA, CDR2 YSLEER. Trimming shortened V by 3 bases and J by 1 base, and 3 bases separated the two germline ends. In DNA form, the CDR3 reads TGCGCCAGCAGCCATATTAACTATGGCTACACCTTC. Translation gives CASSHINYGYTF.

The chain recombines TRBV2 with TRBJ2-2; D may be TRBD2 (6 bases). This CDR3 comprises 13 residues. CDR1 is SNHLY, CDR2 FYNNEI, per germline. The V gene lost 6 bases and the J gene lost 6 bases, with 11 bases spanning the gap. Here the CDR3 reads CASRPREAGELFF. Written as DNA, the CDR3 is TGTGCCAGCAGGCCCAGGGAGGCCGGGGAGCTGTTTTTT. The complete variable domain, with remaining parts taken from reference TRBV2 and TRBJ2-2, reads EPEVTQTPSHQVTQMGQEVILRCVPISNHLYFYWYRQILGQKVEFLVSFYNNEISEKSEIFDDQFSVERPDGSNFTLKIRSTKLEDSAMYFCASRPREAGELFFGEGSRLTVL.

The chain carries TRBV4-1 and TRBJ1-1, with D uncertain. The germline CDR1 and CDR2 sequences are MGHRA and YSYEKL. The CDR3 runs to 14 residues. Deletions cut 0 bases from V and 4 bases from J, with 9 bases between. In DNA, the CDR3 is TGCGCCAGCAGCCAAGAGCCCGGAGTCACTGAAGCTTTCTTT. Amino acids: CASSQEPGVTEAFF.

The chain employs TRBV4-1 and TRBJ2-1; D unresolved. V was clipped by 1 base and J by 1 base, with 8 bases between them. The CDR3 covers 15 residues. Germline CDR1 and CDR2: MGHRA and YSYEKL. In nucleotides, the CDR3 is TGCGCCAGCAGCCAAGGGAGCTCGTCCTACAATGAGCAGTTCTTC. This gives the protein CASSQGSSSYNEQFF.

The chain carries TRBV5-1 and TRBJ1-4, with 7 bases lining up with TRBD1. Losses at the gene ends were 4 bases for V and 6 bases for J; bases not matched to a gene: 9. Looked up from germline, CDR1 is SGHRS and CDR2 is YFSETQ. CDR3 length equals 15 residues. CDR3 bases: TGCGCCAGCAGCCCCCGCAGGGGGTCTTATGAAAAACTGTTTTTT. This sequence encodes CASSPRRGSYEKLFF.

The J gene is TRBJ2-1, the V gene TRBV5-5, with TRBD2 matching 7 bases. Germline CDR1 and CDR2: SGHKS and YYEKEE (reference sequence). This CDR3 is 17 amino acids long. Germline trimming cut 1 base from V and 4 bases from J; bases unmatched to any gene: 11. The CDR3 here is CASSLIVGLAAYNEQFF. The CDR3 coding sequence is TGTGCCAGCAGCTTGATTGTAGGGCTAGCGGCATACAATGAGCAGTTCTTC.

This chain connects TRBV7-6 to TRBJ2-1, with TRBD1 as a possible D gene (6 bases). In germline, CDR1 is SGHVS, CDR2 FNYEAQ. The length of the CDR3 is 15 residues. V was cut by 2 bases and J by 4 bases, with 12 bases left in between. CDR3 in DNA: TGTGCCAGCAGCTTACAGGGGAGCTATTACAATGAGCAGTTCTTC. Translating it yields CASSLQGSYYNEQFF.

The sample holds one count of this clone. The chain carries TRBV9 and TRBJ2-5; 9 bases are shared with TRBD2. The CDR3 runs 15 residues. The V gene end was trimmed by 4 bases and the J gene end by 5 bases; junction bases not matched to a gene: 9. Germline V gives CDR1 SGDLS, CDR2 YYNGEE. The CDR3: CASSPPAGGRETQYF. The CDR3 DNA reads TGTGCCAGCAGCCCCCCTGCGGGGGGGCGGGAGACCCAGTACTTC.

V usage is TRBV6-1 and J usage is TRBJ2-2; D uncertain. CDR1 and CDR2 from the germline V gene are MNHNS and SASEGT. The CDR3 contains 14 residues. Trimming pared 4 bases from V and 2 bases from J, leaving 8 bases between. DNA of the CDR3: TGTGCCAGCAGTGTGGCGGAAAACACCGGGGAGCTGTTTTTT. Its protein product is CASSVAENTGELFF.

This chain links TRBV9 with TRBJ2-1; 9 positions agree with TRBD2. The CDR3 has 19 amino acids. Trimming cost V 0 bases and J 0 bases; bases outside gene matches: 10. Germline V gene sequence: CDR1 SGDLS, CDR2 YYNGEE. Here the CDR3 reads CASSVGPSGALSSYNEQFF. For the CDR3, the DNA is TGTGCCAGCAGCGTAGGGCCTAGCGGGGCTTTAAGCTCCTACAATGAGCAGTTCTTC.

The V and J genes are TRBV7-8 and TRBJ2-2; possible D gene TRBD2, 5 bases. The CDR3 covers 11 residues. Germline lookup yields CDR1 SGHVS and CDR2 FQNEAQ. Trimming removed 10 bases from V and 5 bases from J, with 8 bases in between. The CDR3 sequence: CATRETGELFF. CDR3 in DNA: TGTGCCACCCGGGAAACCGGGGAGCTGTTTTTT.